This T cell receptor (beta chain) emerged from a study of PD-1 blockade in classical Hodgkin lymphoma. Study-wide findings and caveats: Excluded were patients who started nivolumab under 1 year after ASCT, a group that had lower diversity. Whoever responded completely had baseline diversity much like that seen in newly diagnosed patients.

This CDR3 comprises 15 residues. Trimming shortened V by 2 bases and J by 2 bases, and 13 bases separated the two germline ends. CDR1 and CDR2 from the germline V gene are MNHEY and SMNVEV (reference sequence). Method: immunoSEQ multiplex PCR; TCRdb's copy keeps in-frame clones and lacks some. This table holds more than 60,000 clones, roughly 90% found once. With no exception, relapse followed autologous stem cell transplantation in all patients, and brentuximab vedotin exposure varied. To note about this clone: What it binds is unknown.

This sequence originates from a human donor with classical Hodgkin lymphoma. The sequences come from peripheral blood mononuclear cells (PBMCs), collected at baseline. The gene calls are TRBV27 and TRBJ2-7, with D perhaps TRBD2 (6 bases). For the CDR3, the DNA is TGTGCCAGCAGTTTAAAACTTTCGGGGGCCTACGAGCAGTACTTC. This codes for CASSLKLSGAYEQYF.